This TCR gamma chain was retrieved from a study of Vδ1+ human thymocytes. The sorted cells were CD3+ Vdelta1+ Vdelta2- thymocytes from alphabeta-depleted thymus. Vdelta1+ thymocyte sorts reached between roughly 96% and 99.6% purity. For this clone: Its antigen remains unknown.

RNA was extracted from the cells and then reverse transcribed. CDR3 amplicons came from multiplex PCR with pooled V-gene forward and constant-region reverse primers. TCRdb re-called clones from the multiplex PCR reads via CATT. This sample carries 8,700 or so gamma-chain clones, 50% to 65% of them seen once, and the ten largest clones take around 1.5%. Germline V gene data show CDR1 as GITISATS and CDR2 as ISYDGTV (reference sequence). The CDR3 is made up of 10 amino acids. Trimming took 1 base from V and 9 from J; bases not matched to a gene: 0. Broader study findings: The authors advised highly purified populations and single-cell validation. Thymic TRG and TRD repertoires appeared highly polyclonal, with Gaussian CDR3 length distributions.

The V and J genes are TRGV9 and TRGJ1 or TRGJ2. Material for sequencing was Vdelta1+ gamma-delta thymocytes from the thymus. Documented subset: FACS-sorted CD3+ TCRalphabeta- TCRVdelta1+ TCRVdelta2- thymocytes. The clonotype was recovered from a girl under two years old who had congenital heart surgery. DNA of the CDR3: TGTGCCTTGTGGGAGGTTAAGAAACTCTTT. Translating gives CALWEVKKLF.